This TCR beta chain was sequenced in a study of cytomegalovirus exposure and HLA in healthy donors. Study-level results: A later analysis by the authors found several of the most significant clusters apparently linked to common viral pathogens. It was taken for granted in presence/absence analyses that sequencing depth across donors was roughly uniform.

As to this clone: The target antigen is unknown.

13 Jbeta primers and 60 Vbeta primers were used for the PCR. TCRdb's table, derived via immunoSEQ multiplex PCR, lists solely in-frame clones and lacks some. Found here are approximately 190,000 clones, 70% of them singletons; the top ten hold around 3%. This CDR3 is built from 16 residues. The germline V gene encodes CDR1 LGHNA and CDR2 YSLEER. Deletions cut 1 base from V and 0 bases from J, with 9 bases between. Sample: PBMCs. This sequence joins TRBV4-3 and TRBJ1-4; the D is unclear. The TCR sequence derives from a middle-aged man in good health and CMV-seropositive. DNA for the CDR3: TGCGCCAGCAGCCAAGGGCAAACAACAACTAATGAAAAACTGTTTTTT. It codes for CASSQGQTTTNEKLFF.